A selection of T cell receptor beta chains follows, all from one sample in a study of T cell repertoires in cytomegalovirus infection. TCRdb analysed the reads with MiXCR anew, one entry per CDR3 protein. This table holds roughly 180,000 distinct CDR3 sequences, about 17% found once. Input material: CD8+ T cells from PBMCs. The receptors derive from a human donor in good health (CMV status not recorded). Some clones in this sample may be carry-over from other donors' samples. CDR3s include the opening cysteine and the closing phenylalanine or tryptophan. The order of the fields is CDR3 protein, CDR3 DNA, clone size, D gene, V gene, J gene. The D gene is left open where the match is weak. Rows may omit the clone size; those that give it use once, few, many or a size class.

CDR3: CASSEGQGHTRGEYF; DNA: TGTGCCAGCAGTGAAGGACAGGGACATACTCGCGGGGAGTACTTC; size: NA; D: NA; V: TRBV2; J: TRBJ2-7
CDR3: CSGSTGRTYEQYF; DNA: TGCAGTGGCTCGACGGGACGGACCTACGAGCAGTACTTC; size: NA; D: NA; V: TRBV20-1; J: TRBJ2-7
CDR3: CASKGAEEGHNEQFF; DNA: TGTGCCAGCAAAGGGGCGGAGGAGGGACACAATGAGCAGTTCTTC; size: many; D: NA; V: TRBV12-3/TRBV12-4; J: TRBJ2-1
CDR3: CSARDPQDPTGELFF; DNA: TGCAGTGCTAGAGATCCCCAGGACCCCACCGGGGAGCTGTTTTTT; size: NA; D: NA; V: TRBV20-1; J: TRBJ2-2
CDR3: CASSYSTEPANTGELFF; DNA: TGTGCCAGCAGTTACTCGACGGAACCTGCGAACACCGGGGAGCTGTTTTTT; size: NA; D: NA; V: TRBV6-5; J: TRBJ2-2
CDR3: CASSFGQGDELFF; DNA: TGTGCCAGCAGTTTCGGACAGGGCGACGAACTGTTTTTT; size: few; D: TRBD1; V: TRBV12-3/TRBV12-4; J: TRBJ1-4
CDR3: CASSQEAAPYGYTF; DNA: TGTGCCAGCAGCCAAGAGGCGGCTCCGTATGGCTACACCTTC; size: NA; D: NA; V: TRBV4-2; J: TRBJ1-2
CDR3: CSVPIDRGLNTGELFF; DNA: TGCAGCGTCCCCATCGACAGGGGACTTAACACCGGGGAGCTGTTTTTT; size: NA; D: TRBD1; V: TRBV29-1; J: TRBJ2-2
CDR3: CASSPQGGTEAFF; DNA: TGTGCCAGCAGCCCCCAAGGGGGCACTGAAGCTTTCTTT; size: many; D: NA; V: TRBV7-9; J: TRBJ1-1
CDR3: CASSSPDRMDTQYF; DNA: TGTGCCAGCAGTTCCCCGGATCGAATGGATACGCAGTATTTT; size: NA; D: NA; V: TRBV28; J: TRBJ2-3
CDR3: CATFKAFYEQYF; DNA: TGTGCCACCTTCAAGGCCTTCTACGAGCAGTACTTC; size: once; D: NA; V: TRBV6-2/TRBV6-3; J: TRBJ2-7
CDR3: CASGFDRERGYTF; DNA: TGTGCTAGTGGTTTTGACAGGGAACGCGGCTACACCTTC; size: few; D: TRBD1; V: TRBV12-5; J: TRBJ1-2
CDR3: CASSQWTGVETQYF; DNA: TGTGCCAGCAGCCAATGGACAGGGGTAGAGACCCAGTACTTC; size: few; D: TRBD1; V: TRBV14; J: TRBJ2-5
CDR3: CASSLGTGAHEQFF; DNA: TGTGCCAGCAGCTTAGGGACAGGGGCCCATGAGCAGTTCTTC; size: few; D: TRBD1; V: TRBV11-2; J: TRBJ2-1
CDR3: CASSLALTGSDTQYF; DNA: TGTGCCAGCAGTTTAGCGCTAACAGGTTCAGATACGCAGTATTTT; size: NA; D: NA; V: TRBV12-3/TRBV12-4; J: TRBJ2-3